This T cell receptor (beta chain) was sequenced during a study of T cells expressing NK-cell markers. Study-level background: Sequencing of TCR beta repertoires drew on sorted CD3+CD56+NKG2C+, CD3+CD56+NKG2C- and CD3+CD56-NKG2C+ T cells.

This CDR3 is built from 15 residues. Using the 5' RACE reads, TCRdb records one entry per CDR3 protein without DNA. This sample contains about 550,000 distinct CDR3 sequences. The sequenced sample consisted of blood T cells: a sorted CD56 or NKG2C T cell subset, CD4+ or CD8+ T cells, or bulk PBMC T cells (not recorded which). The chain employs TRBV12-3 or TRBV12-4 and TRBJ2-6; TCRdb lists TRBD2, though no DNA is available to test this call. This clonotype originated in a man aged 18 to 29 in good health. The CDR3 region is CASSLASGWANVLTF.